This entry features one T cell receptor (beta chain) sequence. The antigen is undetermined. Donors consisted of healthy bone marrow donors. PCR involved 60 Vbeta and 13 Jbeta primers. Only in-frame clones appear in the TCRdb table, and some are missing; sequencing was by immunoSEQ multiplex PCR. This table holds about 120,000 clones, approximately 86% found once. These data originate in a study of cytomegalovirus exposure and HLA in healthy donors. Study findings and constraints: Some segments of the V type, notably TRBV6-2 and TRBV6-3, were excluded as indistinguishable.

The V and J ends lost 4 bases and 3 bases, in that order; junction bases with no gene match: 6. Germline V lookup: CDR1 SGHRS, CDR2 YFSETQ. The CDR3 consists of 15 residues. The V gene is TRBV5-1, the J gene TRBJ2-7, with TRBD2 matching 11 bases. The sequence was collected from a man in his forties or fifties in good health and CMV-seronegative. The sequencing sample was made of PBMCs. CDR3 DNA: TGCGCCAGCAGCCCCGCGACTAGCGGGAACTACGAGCAGTACTTC. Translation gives CASSPATSGNYEQYF.